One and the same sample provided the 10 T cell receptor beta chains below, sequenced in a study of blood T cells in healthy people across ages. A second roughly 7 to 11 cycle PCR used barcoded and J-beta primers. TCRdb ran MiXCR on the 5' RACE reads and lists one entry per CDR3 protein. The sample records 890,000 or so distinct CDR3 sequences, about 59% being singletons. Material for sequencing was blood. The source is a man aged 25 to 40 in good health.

This chain's CDR3 is CASSQGLAGELEQYF. The CDR3 nucleotides read TGTGCCAGCAGCCAGGGACTAGCGGGGGAACTCGAGCAGTACTTC. V usage is TRBV4-2 and J usage is TRBJ2-5, with TRBD2 identical over 14 bases. The J call may be wrong; the DNA end is better matched by TRBJ2-7. Looked up from germline, CDR1 is LGHNA and CDR2 is YNFKEQ. The CDR3 spans 15 residues.

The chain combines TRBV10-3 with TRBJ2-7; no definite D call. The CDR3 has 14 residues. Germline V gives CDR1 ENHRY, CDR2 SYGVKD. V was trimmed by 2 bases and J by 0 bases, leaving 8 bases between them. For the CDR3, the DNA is TGTGCCATCAGTGAGGGCAGAGACTCCTACGAGCAGTACTTC. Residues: CAISEGRDSYEQYF.

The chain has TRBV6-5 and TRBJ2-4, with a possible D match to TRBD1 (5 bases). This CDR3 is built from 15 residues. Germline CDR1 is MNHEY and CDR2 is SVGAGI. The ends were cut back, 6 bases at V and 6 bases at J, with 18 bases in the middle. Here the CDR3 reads CASSTTSGSGNIQYF. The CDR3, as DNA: TGTGCCAGCAGCACCACCTCAGGGTCGGGAAACATTCAGTACTTC.

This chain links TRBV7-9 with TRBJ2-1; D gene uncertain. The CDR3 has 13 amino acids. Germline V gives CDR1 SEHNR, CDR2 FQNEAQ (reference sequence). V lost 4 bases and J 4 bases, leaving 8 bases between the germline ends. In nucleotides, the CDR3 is TGTGCCAGCAGCTACGACGGATACAATGAGCAGTTCTTC. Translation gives CASSYDGYNEQFF. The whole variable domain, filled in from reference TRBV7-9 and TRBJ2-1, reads DTGVSQNPRHKITKRGQNVTFRCDPISEHNRLYWYRQTLGQGPEFLTYFQNEAQLEKSRLLSDRFSAERPKGSFSTLEIQRTEQGDSAMYLCASSYDGYNEQFFGPGTRLTVL.

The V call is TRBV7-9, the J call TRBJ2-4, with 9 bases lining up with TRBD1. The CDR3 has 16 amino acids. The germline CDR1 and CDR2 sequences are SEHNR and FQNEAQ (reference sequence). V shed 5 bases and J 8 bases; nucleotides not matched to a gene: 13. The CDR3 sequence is CASSAGTGSSRDIQYF. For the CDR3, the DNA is TGTGCCAGCAGCGCCGGGACAGGGTCGAGTCGAGACATTCAGTACTTC. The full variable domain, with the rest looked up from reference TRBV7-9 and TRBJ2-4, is DTGVSQNPRHKITKRGQNVTFRCDPISEHNRLYWYRQTLGQGPEFLTYFQNEAQLEKSRLLSDRFSAERPKGSFSTLEIQRTEQGDSAMYLCASSAGTGSSRDIQYFGAGTRLSVL.

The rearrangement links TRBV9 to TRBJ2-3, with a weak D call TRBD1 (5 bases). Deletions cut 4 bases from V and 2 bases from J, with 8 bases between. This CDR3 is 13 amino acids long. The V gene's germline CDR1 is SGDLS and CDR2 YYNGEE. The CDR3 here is CASSMTATDTQYF. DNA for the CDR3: TGTGCCAGCAGCATGACAGCCACAGATACGCAGTATTTT.

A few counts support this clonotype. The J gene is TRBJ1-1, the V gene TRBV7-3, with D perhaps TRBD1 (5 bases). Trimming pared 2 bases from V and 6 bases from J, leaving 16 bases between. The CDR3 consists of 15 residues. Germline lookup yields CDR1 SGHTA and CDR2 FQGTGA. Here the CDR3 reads CASSLVGVSDAEAFF. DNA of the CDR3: TGTGCCAGCAGCTTAGTAGGGGTTAGTGACGCTGAAGCTTTCTTT. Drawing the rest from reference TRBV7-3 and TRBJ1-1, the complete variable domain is GAGVSQTPSNKVTEKGKYVELRCDPISGHTALYWYRQSLGQGPEFLIYFQGTGAADDSGLPNDRFFAVRPEGSVSTLKIQRTERGDSAVYLCASSLVGVSDAEAFFGQGTRLTVV.

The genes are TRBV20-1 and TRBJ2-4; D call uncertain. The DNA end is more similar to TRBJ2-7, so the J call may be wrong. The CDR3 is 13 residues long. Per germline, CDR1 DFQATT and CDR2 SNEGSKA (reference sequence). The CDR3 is CSASKTVTYEQYF. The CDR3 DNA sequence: TGCAGTGCTAGTAAAACAGTAACCTACGAGCAGTACTTC.

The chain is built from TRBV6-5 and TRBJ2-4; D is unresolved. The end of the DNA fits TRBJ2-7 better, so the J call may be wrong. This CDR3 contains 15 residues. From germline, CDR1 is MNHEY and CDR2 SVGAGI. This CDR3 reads CASSYNSYGNYEQYF. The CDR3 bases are TGTGCCAGCAGTTACAATAGTTACGGCAACTACGAGCAGTACTTC.

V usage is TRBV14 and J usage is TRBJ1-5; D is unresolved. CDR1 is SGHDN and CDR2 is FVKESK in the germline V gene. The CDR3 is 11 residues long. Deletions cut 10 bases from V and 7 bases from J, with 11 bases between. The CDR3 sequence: CAIRGPQPQHF. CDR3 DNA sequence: TGTGCCATCCGGGGTCCGCAGCCCCAGCATTTT.